The rows below give T cell receptor beta chains drawn from one sample of a study of cytomegalovirus exposure and HLA in healthy donors. The assay was immunoSEQ multiplex PCR, and TCRdb's table has in-frame clones only and misses some. Seen here are about 120,000 clones, around 80% observed once, and the top ten hold approximately 1.2%. Sample: PBMCs. Receptors originate from a female donor in good health and CMV-seronegative. CDR3s include the opening cysteine and the closing phenylalanine or tryptophan. A D gene is named only where the DNA matches it firmly. Size tells how often a clone was seen (once, few, many) or the class of an expanded clone, and some rows leave it out.

>TRBD1|-|TRBV11-3|TRBJ2-2
CASSFSGQGNTGELFF
TGTGCCAGCAGCTTTTCGGGACAGGGTAACACCGGGGAGCTGTTTTTT
>TRBD1|-|TRBV27|TRBJ1-2
CASSLQQGTGGYTF
TGTGCCAGCAGTCTACAACAGGGGACGGGAGGCTACACCTTC
>TRBD1|few|TRBV7-2|TRBJ1-6
CASSPGQARNSPLHF
TGTGCCAGCAGCCCGGGACAGGCTCGTAATTCACCCCTCCACTTT
>-|-|TRBV30|TRBJ2-1
CAWSLSREQFF
TGTGCCTGGAGCCTTAGCCGGGAGCAGTTCTTC
>-|-|TRBV18|TRBJ2-5
CASSPSPGETQYF
TGTGCCAGCTCACCATCTCCGGGAGAGACCCAGTACTTC
>-|-|TRBV2|TRBJ2-7
CASSERGGVYEQYF
TGTGCCAGCAGTGAAAGGGGTGGGGTCTACGAGCAGTACTTC
>-|-|TRBV5-1|TRBJ2-7
CASSLALGGGPAYEQYF
TGCGCCAGCAGCTTGGCGCTCGGGGGAGGCCCAGCCTACGAGCAGTACTTC
>TRBD2|once|TRBV10-1|TRBJ2-2
CASSGSGRATGELFF
TGCGCCAGCAGTGGTAGCGGGAGGGCCACCGGGGAGCTGTTTTTT
>-|-|TRBV6-1|TRBJ1-5
CASSFWGEDNQPQHF
TGTGCCAGCAGTTTCTGGGGGGAAGACAATCAGCCCCAGCATTTT
>-|-|TRBV6-5|TRBJ1-5
CASSRQDQPQHF
TGTGCCAGCAGTCGACAGGATCAGCCCCAGCATTTT